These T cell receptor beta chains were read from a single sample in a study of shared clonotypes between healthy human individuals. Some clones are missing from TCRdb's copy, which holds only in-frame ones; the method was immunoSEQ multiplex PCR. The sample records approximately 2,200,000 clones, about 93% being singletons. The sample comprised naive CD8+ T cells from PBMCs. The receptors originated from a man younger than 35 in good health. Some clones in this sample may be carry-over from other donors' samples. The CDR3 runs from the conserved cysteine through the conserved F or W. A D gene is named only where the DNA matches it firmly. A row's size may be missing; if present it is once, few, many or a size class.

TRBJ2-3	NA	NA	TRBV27	CASSAILLTSTDTQYF	TGTGCCAGCAGTGCGATTCTCCTAACTAGCACAGATACGCAGTATTTT
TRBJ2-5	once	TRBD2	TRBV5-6	CASSSGEREVEETQYF	TGTGCCAGCAGCTCGGGGGAGCGGGAGGTGGAAGAGACCCAGTACTTC
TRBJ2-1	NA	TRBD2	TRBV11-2	CASSLARLAGGYNEQFF	TGTGCCAGCAGCTTAGCAAGACTAGCGGGAGGGTACAATGAGCAGTTCTTC
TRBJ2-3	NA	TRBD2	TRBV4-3	CASSPHRLAGGEGTDTQYF	TGCGCCAGCAGCCCCCACCGGCTAGCGGGAGGCGAGGGGACAGATACGCAGTATTTT
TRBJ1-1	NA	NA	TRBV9	CASSVAGSQNTEAFF	TGTGCCAGCAGCGTAGCGGGCAGCCAGAACACTGAAGCTTTCTTT
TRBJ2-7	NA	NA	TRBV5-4	CASSLSHGYEQYF	TGTGCCAGCAGCTTATCACACGGTTACGAGCAGTACTTC
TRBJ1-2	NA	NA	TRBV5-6	CASSLTQGYGYTF	TGTGCCAGCAGCTTGACCCAGGGGTATGGCTACACCTTC
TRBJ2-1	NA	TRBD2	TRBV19	CASSISRGLAYEQFF	TGTGCCAGTAGTATTTCCAGGGGACTAGCCTATGAGCAGTTCTTC
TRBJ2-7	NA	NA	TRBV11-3	CASSLGPQVAYEQYF	TGTGCCAGCAGCTTAGGCCCCCAGGTAGCTTACGAGCAGTACTTC
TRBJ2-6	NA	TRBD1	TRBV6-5	CASSFQGAAGANVLTF	TGTGCCAGCAGTTTTCAGGGGGCGGCGGGGGCCAACGTCCTGACTTTC
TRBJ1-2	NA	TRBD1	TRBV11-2	CASSLRQGGYYGYTF	TGTGCCAGCAGCTTAAGGCAGGGGGGGTACTATGGCTACACCTTC
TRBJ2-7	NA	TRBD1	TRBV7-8	CASSFQGQGAYEQYF	TGTGCCAGCAGCTTCCAGGGACAGGGGGCCTACGAGCAGTACTTC
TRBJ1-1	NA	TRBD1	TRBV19	CATIYRGLRTEAFF	TGTGCCACGATCTACAGGGGGCTCCGAACTGAAGCTTTCTTT
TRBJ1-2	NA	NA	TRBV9	CASSVGGHTGGYTF	TGTGCCAGCAGCGTAGGAGGACACACGGGTGGCTACACCTTC
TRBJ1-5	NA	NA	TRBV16	CASSQSGQVCSNQPQHF	TGTGCCAGCAGCCAATCGGGTCAGGTGTGTAGCAATCAGCCCCAGCATTTT
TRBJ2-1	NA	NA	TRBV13	CASSLGPDADSSYNEQFF	TGTGCCAGCAGCTTAGGCCCGGACGCAGATAGCTCCTACAATGAGCAGTTCTTC
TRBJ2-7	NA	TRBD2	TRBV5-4	CASSVMGLASPYEQYF	TGTGCCAGCAGTGTGATGGGACTAGCTTCTCCCTACGAGCAGTACTTC
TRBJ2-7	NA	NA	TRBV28	CASNRSQFPYEQYF	TGTGCCAGCAACCGTAGCCAGTTCCCCTACGAGCAGTACTTC
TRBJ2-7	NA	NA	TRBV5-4	CASSLAGKDHYSYEQYF	TGTGCCAGCAGCTTGGCAGGAAAAGATCACTACTCCTACGAGCAGTACTTC
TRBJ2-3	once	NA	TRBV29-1	CSARRRDGPLEQYF	TGCAGCGCGAGGCGACGGGACGGCCCGCTAGAGCAGTATTTT
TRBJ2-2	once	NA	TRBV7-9	CASSPRSRTANTGELFF	TGTGCCAGCAGCCCTCGTTCCCGGACAGCGAACACCGGGGAGCTGTTTTTT
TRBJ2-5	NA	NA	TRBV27	CASSLSPGTPKPQYF	TGTGCCAGCAGTTTATCCCCGGGAACGCCGAAGCCCCAGTACTTC
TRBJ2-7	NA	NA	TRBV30	CAWSPTSLGHRDYEQYF	TGTGCCTGGAGCCCAACTTCGCTAGGTCACAGGGACTACGAGCAGTACTTC
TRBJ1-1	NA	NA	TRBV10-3	CAISDSGQTNTEAFF	TGTGCCATCAGTGATTCAGGACAGACTAACACTGAAGCTTTCTTT
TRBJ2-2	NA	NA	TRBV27	CASSSIRNTGELFF	TGTGCCAGCAGTTCCATCCGAAACACCGGGGAGCTGTTTTTT
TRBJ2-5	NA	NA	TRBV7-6	CASSFLAIDSVTETQYF	TGTGCCAGCAGCTTCTTAGCGATTGATAGCGTGACGGAGACCCAGTACTTC
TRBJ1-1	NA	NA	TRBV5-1	CASSGRYGGRDTEAFF	TGCGCCAGCAGCGGACGTTACGGGGGGCGGGACACTGAAGCTTTCTTT
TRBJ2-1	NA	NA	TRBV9	CASGSLYNEQFF	TGTGCCAGCGGGAGTTTGTACAATGAGCAGTTCTTC
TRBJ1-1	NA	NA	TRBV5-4	CASSEGTEAFF	TGTGCCAGCAGCGAAGGCACTGAAGCTTTCTTT
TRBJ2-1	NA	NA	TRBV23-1	CASSVPGTLPRYNEQFF	TGCGCCAGCAGTGTGCCCGGGACCTTACCTCGCTACAATGAGCAGTTCTTC
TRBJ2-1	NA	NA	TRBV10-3	CAISEIGSGDEQFF	TGTGCCATCAGTGAGATCGGGAGCGGCGATGAGCAGTTCTTC
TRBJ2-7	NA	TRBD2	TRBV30	CAWSVGVGGRAANEQYF	TGTGCCTGGAGTGTCGGGGTAGGCGGGAGGGCGGCTAACGAGCAGTACTTC
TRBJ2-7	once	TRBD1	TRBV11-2	CASSFEGGLFSYEQYF	TGTGCCAGCAGCTTTGAAGGGGGCCTTTTCTCCTACGAGCAGTACTTC
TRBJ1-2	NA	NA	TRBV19	CASSSSYGYTF	TGTGCCAGTAGTTCTAGCTATGGCTACACCTTC
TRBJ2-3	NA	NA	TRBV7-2	CASSHFHSDTQYF	TGTGCCAGCAGCCACTTCCATTCAGATACGCAGTATTTT
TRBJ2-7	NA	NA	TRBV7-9	CASSPARTASYEQYF	TGTGCCAGCAGCCCAGCAAGGACGGCATCCTACGAGCAGTACTTC
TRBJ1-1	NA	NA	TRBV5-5	CASSLTRQNTEAFF	TGTGCCAGCAGCTTGACAAGACAGAACACTGAAGCTTTCTTT
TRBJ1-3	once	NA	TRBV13	CASSPGGTYIRNTIYF	TGTGCCAGCAGCCCAGGTGGGACGTACATCCGAAACACCATATATTTT
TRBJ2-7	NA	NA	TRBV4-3	CASSQDWGGRPPYEQYF	TGCGCCAGCAGCCAAGATTGGGGTGGGAGGCCTCCCTACGAGCAGTACTTC
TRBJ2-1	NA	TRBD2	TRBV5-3	CAILSRATSPLDEQFF	TGTGCCATACTAAGCCGCGCGACTAGCCCGTTAGATGAGCAGTTCTTC
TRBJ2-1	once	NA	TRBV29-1	CSAQGGLLAWGDEQFF	TGCAGCGCTCAGGGGGGTTTGCTAGCTTGGGGCGATGAGCAGTTCTTC
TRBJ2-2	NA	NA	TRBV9	CASSVEGFANTGELFF	TGTGCCAGCAGCGTAGAAGGATTCGCGAACACCGGGGAGCTGTTTTTT
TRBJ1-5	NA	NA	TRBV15	CATSRDLGRAQPQHF	TGTGCCACCAGCAGAGATCTCGGCAGGGCACAGCCCCAGCATTTT
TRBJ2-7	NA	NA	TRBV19	CASSILKGQVYEQYF	TGTGCCAGTAGTATTCTGAAGGGGCAGGTCTACGAGCAGTACTTC
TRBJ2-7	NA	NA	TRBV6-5	CASSYFAGNSEQYF	TGTGCCAGCAGTTACTTTGCAGGGAACAGCGAGCAGTACTTC
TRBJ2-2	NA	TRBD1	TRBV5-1	CASSLVGTASRIGGELFF	TGCGCCAGCAGCTTGGTTGGGACAGCCTCTCGAATTGGCGGGGAGCTGTTTTTT
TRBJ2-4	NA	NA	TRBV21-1	CASSKVLGFSKNIQYF	TGTGCCAGCAGCAAAGTGCTGGGTTTCTCCAAAAACATTCAGTACTTC
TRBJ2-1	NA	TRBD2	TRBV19	CASNDLAGGGWHEQFF	TGTGCCAGTAATGACCTAGCGGGGGGAGGTTGGCATGAGCAGTTCTTC
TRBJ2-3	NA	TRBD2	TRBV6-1	CASSEGRGGTDTQYF	TGTGCCAGCAGTGAGGGACGGGGAGGGACAGATACGCAGTATTTT
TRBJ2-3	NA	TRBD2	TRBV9	CASSEGLAGGADTQYF	TGTGCCAGCAGCGAGGGACTAGCGGGAGGTGCAGATACGCAGTATTTT
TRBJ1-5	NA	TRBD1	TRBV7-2	CASSPGTGNQPQHF	TGTGCCAGCAGCCCAGGGACAGGAAATCAGCCCCAGCATTTT
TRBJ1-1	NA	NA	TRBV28	CASSPRRQIPNTEAFF	TGTGCCAGCAGTCCCCGGCGACAAATACCGAACACTGAAGCTTTCTTT
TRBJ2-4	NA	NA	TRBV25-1	CASRSATDPWDIQYF	TGTGCCAGCAGGTCGGCGACAGACCCATGGGACATTCAGTACTTC
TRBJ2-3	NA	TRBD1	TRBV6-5	CASSYGQGAVDTQYF	TGTGCCAGCAGCTACGGACAGGGGGCTGTAGATACGCAGTATTTT
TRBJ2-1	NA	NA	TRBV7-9	CASSARGSGANEQFF	TGTGCCAGCAGCGCCAGGGGGTCGGGAGCCAATGAGCAGTTCTTC
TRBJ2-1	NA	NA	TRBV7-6	CASSRRDPLHEQFF	TGTGCCAGCAGCCGACGGGACCCTTTGCATGAGCAGTTCTTC
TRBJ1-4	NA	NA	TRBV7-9	CASSILPGPTNEKLFF	TGTGCCAGCAGCATCCTCCCGGGACCAACTAATGAAAAACTGTTTTTT